This T cell receptor beta chain originates from a study of blood T cell repertoires in COVID-19. Germline values: CDR1 SGHTA, CDR2 FQGTGA. V dropped 4 bases and J dropped 0 bases, with 15 bases sitting between them. The CDR3 consists of 17 residues. Measured with immunoSEQ multiplex PCR; TCRdb has only the in-frame clones, and not every one. Of more than 110,000 clones listed, 85% are singletons. This chain uses TRBV7-3 with TRBJ1-4; TRBD1 is a possible D gene (6 bases). Sequenced sample: peripheral blood. This receptor was identified in a man aged 45-60 years with acute or convalescent COVID-19. CDR3 in DNA: TGTGCCAGCAGCTCAAACAGGGTACTGTCAACTAATGAAAAACTGTTTTTT. It is translated as CASSSNRVLSTNEKLFF.